One sample yielded the 8 T cell receptor beta chains listed below, sequenced in a study of T cells after yellow fever vaccination. From the 5' RACE reads, TCRdb called clonotypes with MiXCR, one entry per CDR3 protein. The profile shows a few hundred thousand distinct CDR3 sequences, 5.5% to 8.5% of them singletons. The sequencing used CD4+ T cells sorted from PBMCs, collected on the day of the yellow fever booster vaccination. The receptors come from a man aged 30 to 45 who received the YFV17D yellow fever vaccine.

The sample holds a few counts of this clonotype. The chain joins TRBV5-1 to TRBJ1-4, with a tentative D call TRBD1 (5 bases). In germline, CDR1 is SGHRS, CDR2 YFSETQ. V was cut by 0 bases and J by 8 bases, with 14 bases left in between. This CDR3 has 15 amino acids. The CDR3 bases are TGCGCCAGCAGCTTGGAGCCAGGGAGGAACGAAAAACTGTTTTTT. This codes for CASSLEPGRNEKLFF.

This clonotype was observed a handful of times. For the CDR3, the DNA is TGTGCCAGCAGTATCCGGGACTATGGCTACACCTTC. Translation gives CASSIRDYGYTF. The rearrangement joins TRBV28 to TRBJ1-2; D ambiguous. The CDR3 runs 12 residues. The V end was cut by 5 bases, the J end by 3 bases, with 7 bases between. Germline CDR1 is MDHEN and CDR2 is SYDVKM.

Points on this clonotype: This may be a read error, as it is one base from a much larger clone. The chain recombines TRBV18 with TRBJ2-1; D is uncertain. The V gene's germline CDR1 is KGHSH and CDR2 LQKENI. The V end lost 2 bases, the J end lost 2 bases, and 10 bases lay between the germline ends. The CDR3 is made up of 15 amino acids. CDR3 region: CASSPLAFTYNEQFF. In DNA, the CDR3 is TGTGCCAGCTCACCATTGGCGTTCACCTACAATGAGCAGTTCTTC.

The chain employs TRBV6-6 and TRBJ1-6; 8 bases are a match to TRBD1. Trimming took 6 bases from V and 8 from J; bases not matched to a gene: 3. This CDR3 is built from 13 residues. The germline V gene has CDR1 MNHNY and CDR2 SVGAGI (reference sequence). The CDR3 DNA sequence: TGTGCCAGCAGGGACAGGGCGGATTCACCCCTCCACTTT. Protein product: CASRDRADSPLHF.

This clonotype appeared a few times. The chain recombines TRBV7-2 with TRBJ2-7, with 8 bases lining up with TRBD1. Germline values: CDR1 SGHTA, CDR2 FQGNSA. Unmatched junction bases numbered 10, after V lost 3 bases and J lost 6 bases. CDR3 size: 15 residues. Written as DNA, the CDR3 is TGTGCCAGCAGCTTTTCTGCAGGGGGCTCGAGCGAGCAGTACTTC. This codes for CASSFSAGGSSEQYF.

This clonotype was seen at least ten times. The V call is TRBV12-3 or TRBV12-4, the J call TRBJ2-2; D ambiguous. V lost 1 base and J lost 1, with 4 bases in between. The CDR3 runs 14 residues. The CDR3: CASSLVGNTGELFF. CDR3 DNA sequence: TGTGCCAGCAGTTTAGTCGGGAACACCGGGGAGCTGTTTTTT.

This clonotype was detected a few times. This sequence joins TRBV27 and TRBJ1-5, with TRBD1 as a possible D gene (5 bases). Looked up from germline, CDR1 is MNHEY and CDR2 is SMNVEV (reference sequence). This CDR3 region has 15 residues. Trimming shortened V by 0 bases and J by 1 base, and 7 bases separated the two germline ends. The chain's CDR3 is CASSLSPGSNQPQHF. The CDR3 DNA follows: TGTGCCAGCAGTTTATCGCCAGGGAGCAATCAGCCCCAGCATTTT.

This clonotype was recorded at least ten times. J is TRBJ1-2 and V is TRBV6-6; no reliable D call. Looked up from germline, CDR1 is MNHNY and CDR2 is SVGAGI (reference sequence). Between the trimmed V and J ends, which lost 6 bases and 1 base, there was a span of 9 bases. The CDR3 totals 13 residues. The chain's CDR3 is CASSPAVNYGYTF. The CDR3 bases are TGTGCCAGCAGCCCGGCCGTTAACTATGGCTACACCTTC.